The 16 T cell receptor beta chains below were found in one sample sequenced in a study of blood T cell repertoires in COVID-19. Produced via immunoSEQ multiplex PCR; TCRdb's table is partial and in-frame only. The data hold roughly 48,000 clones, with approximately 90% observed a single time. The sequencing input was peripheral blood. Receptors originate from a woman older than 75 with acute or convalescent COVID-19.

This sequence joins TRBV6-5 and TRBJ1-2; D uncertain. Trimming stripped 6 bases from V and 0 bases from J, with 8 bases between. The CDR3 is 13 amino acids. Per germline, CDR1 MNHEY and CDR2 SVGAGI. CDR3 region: CASSLGANYGYTF. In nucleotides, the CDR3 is TGTGCCAGCAGCTTAGGAGCTAACTATGGCTACACCTTC.

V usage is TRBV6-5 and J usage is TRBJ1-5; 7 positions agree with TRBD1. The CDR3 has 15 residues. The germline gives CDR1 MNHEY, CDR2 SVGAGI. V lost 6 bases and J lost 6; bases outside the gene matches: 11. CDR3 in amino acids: CASRATGTLGQPQHF. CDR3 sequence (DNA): TGTGCCAGCAGGGCGACAGGGACTCTGGGTCAGCCCCAGCATTTT.

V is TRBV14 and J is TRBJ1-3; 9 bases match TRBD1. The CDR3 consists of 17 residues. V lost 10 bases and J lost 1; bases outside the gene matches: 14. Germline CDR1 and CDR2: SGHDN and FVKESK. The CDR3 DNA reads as TGTGCCACCTCGAAGATTACAGGGGGCGCATCTGGAAACACCATATATTTT. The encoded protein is CATSKITGGASGNTIYF.

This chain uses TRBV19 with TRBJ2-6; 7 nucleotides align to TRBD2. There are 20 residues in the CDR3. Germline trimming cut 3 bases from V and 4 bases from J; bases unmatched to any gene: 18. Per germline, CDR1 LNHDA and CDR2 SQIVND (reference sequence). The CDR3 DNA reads TGTGCCAGTAGTATCGGGAGGTGGCAGGGAAGGACGGGCGGGGCCAACGTCCTGACTTTC. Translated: CASSIGRWQGRTGGANVLTF. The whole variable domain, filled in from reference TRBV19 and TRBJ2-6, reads DGGITQSPKYLFRKEGQNVTLSCEQNLNHDAMYWYRQDPGQGLRLIYYSQIVNDFQKGDIAEGYSVSREKKESFPLTVTSAQKNPTAFYLCASSIGRWQGRTGGANVLTFGAGSRLTVL.

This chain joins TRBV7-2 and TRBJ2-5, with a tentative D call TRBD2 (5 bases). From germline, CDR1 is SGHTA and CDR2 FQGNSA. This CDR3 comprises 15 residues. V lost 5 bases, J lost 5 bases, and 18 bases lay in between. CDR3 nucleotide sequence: TGTGCCAGCAGCCCTAGCACTATAGGGTGGGAGACCCAGTACTTC. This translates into CASSPSTIGWETQYF.

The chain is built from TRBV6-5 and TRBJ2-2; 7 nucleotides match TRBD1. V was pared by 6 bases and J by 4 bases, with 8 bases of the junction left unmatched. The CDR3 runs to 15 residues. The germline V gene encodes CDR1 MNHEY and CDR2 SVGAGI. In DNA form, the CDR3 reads TGTGCCAGCAGGCCTGACAGGGCCGGCACCGGGGAGCTGTTTTTT. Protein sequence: CASRPDRAGTGELFF.

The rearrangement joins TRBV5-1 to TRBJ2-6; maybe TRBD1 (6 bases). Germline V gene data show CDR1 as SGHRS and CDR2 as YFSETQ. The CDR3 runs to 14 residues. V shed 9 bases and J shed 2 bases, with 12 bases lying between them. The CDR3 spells CATTGQTGANVLTF. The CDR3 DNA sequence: TGCGCCACTACCGGACAGACTGGGGCCAACGTCCTGACTTTC.

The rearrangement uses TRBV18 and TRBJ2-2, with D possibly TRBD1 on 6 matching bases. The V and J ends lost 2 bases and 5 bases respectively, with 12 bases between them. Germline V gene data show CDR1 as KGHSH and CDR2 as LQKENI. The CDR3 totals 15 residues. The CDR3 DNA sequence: TGTGCCAGCTCACCATTGGGGGCGCGGACCGGGGAGCTGTTTTTT. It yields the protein CASSPLGARTGELFF. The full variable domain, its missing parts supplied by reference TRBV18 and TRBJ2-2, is NAGVMQNPRHLVRRRGQEARLRCSPMKGHSHVYWYRQLPEEGLKFMVYLQKENIIDESGMPKERFSAEFPKEGPSILRIQQVVRGDSAAYFCASSPLGARTGELFFGEGSRLTVL.

Here the CDR3 reads CASSLRDSPGNTIYF. In DNA form, the CDR3 reads TGTGCCAGCAGCCTCAGGGATTCGCCTGGAAACACCATATATTTT. The chain has TRBV3-1 (or the pseudogene TRBV3-2) and TRBJ1-3; possibly TRBD1 for D (5 bases). CDR3 size: 15 residues. Germline V gene lookup returns CDR1 LGHDT and CDR2 YNNKEL (reference sequence). V gave up 4 bases and J gave up 2 bases, with 12 bases separating them.

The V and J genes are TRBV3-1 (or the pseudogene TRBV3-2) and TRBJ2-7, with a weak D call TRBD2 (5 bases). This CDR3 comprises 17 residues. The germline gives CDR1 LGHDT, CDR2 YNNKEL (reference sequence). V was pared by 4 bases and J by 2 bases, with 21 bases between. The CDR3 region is CASSRTPFVLDPYEQYF. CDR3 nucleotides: TGTGCCAGCAGCCGAACTCCCTTCGTACTAGACCCCTACGAGCAGTACTTC.

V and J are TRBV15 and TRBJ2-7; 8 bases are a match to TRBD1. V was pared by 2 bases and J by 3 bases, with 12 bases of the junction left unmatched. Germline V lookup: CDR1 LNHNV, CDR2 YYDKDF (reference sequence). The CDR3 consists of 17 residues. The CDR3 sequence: CATSRPSAGRGHYEQYF. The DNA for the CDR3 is TGTGCCACCAGCAGACCCTCCGCGGGCAGGGGGCACTACGAGCAGTACTTC.

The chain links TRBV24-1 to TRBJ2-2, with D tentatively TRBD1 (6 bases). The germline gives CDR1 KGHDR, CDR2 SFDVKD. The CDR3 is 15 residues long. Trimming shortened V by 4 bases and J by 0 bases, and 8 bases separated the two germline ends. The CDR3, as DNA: TGTGCCACCAGTGAGCGGACAGCGAACACCGGGGAGCTGTTTTTT. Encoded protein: CATSERTANTGELFF.

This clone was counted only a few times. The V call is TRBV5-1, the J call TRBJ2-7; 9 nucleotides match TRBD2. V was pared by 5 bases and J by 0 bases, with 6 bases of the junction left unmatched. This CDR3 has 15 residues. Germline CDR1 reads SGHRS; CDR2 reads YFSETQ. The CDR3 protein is CASRRSGGSSYEQYF. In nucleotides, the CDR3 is TGCGCCAGCAGGCGCAGCGGGGGGAGCTCCTACGAGCAGTACTTC.

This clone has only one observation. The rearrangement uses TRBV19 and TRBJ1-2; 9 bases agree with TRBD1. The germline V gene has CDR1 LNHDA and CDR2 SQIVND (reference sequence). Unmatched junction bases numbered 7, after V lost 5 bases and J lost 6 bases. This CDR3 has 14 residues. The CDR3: CASSVYRGRDGYTF. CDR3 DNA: TGTGCCAGTAGTGTCTACAGGGGGCGCGATGGCTACACCTTC.

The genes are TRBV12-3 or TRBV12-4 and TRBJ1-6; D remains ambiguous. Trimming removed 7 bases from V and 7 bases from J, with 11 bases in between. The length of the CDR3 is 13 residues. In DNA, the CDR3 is TGTGCCAGCACCTTAACGGGGAATTCACCCCTCCACTTT. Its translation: CASTLTGNSPLHF.

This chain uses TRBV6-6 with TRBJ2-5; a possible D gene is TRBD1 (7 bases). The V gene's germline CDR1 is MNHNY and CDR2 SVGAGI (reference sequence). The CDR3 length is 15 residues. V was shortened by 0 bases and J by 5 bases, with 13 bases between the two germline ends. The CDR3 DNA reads TGTGCCAGCAGTTACTCGGGTTCAGGGGGGGAGACCCAGTACTTC. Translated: CASSYSGSGGETQYF.